This T cell receptor beta chain came from a study of shared clonotypes between healthy human individuals (dated by TCRdb to 2019 to 2021). Looking at the study overall: A couple of women and three men aged 18 to 49 years were included in the cohort. Per donor, three plates each were used for CD4 naive and CD4 memory, two for CD8 naive, and one for CD8 memory. Blood TCR repertoires of several healthy adults were deeply sequenced to estimate repertoire size and the extent of clonotype sharing between individuals. To increase sequencing depth and limit assay-specific biases, TCR repertoire library preparation and sequencing were carried out by different laboratories using diverse techniques. Between about 0.94 and 8.9 billion PBMCs per donor were obtained by leukapheresis. What the research found in general, with its limitations: Pairwise subsampling led to the expectation that sequencing depth would affect the degree of clonotype sharing among donors. The genetic and exposure-history diversity represented was limited by the small number of donors. Sharing across four donors was observed for about 5% of naive CD4, about 3.2% of naive CD8, over 2% of memory CD4, and around 0.4% of memory CD8 clonotypes. Sampling was restricted to blood, and TCR repertoires in tissue are likely to differ from TCR repertoires in blood. Rarefaction of sorted-subset datasets indicated incomplete sequencing despite the large sequencing depth. Estimated clonotype richness was generally larger for naive than for memory subsets. Clonotypes shared by all four sorted-subset donors showed higher generation probabilities than non-shared clonotypes.

TCR CDR3 regions were amplified from genomic DNA by multiplex PCR using the deep immunoSEQ assay. Genomic DNA extracted from each cell subset was distributed evenly over all wells of several immunoSEQ 96-well plates, and each plate served as one replicate. Each replicate PCR for sorted subsets received approximately 220 ng genomic DNA, equal to tens of thousands of T cell genomes. Purified libraries were measured with a Qubit 3.0 fluorometer, size-checked on a Bioanalyzer 2100, and measured again with the KAPA Library Quantification kit. Each immunoSEQ 96-well plate was sequenced on its own single-read 150-cycle Illumina NextSeq 550 flow cell. The study's own analysis went as follows. Because the immunoSEQ output held only junctional sequences and lacked quality scores, the filtering could not match the filtering applied to full-length reads. Sequences were annotated with PyIR, a Python wrapper for IgBLAST v1.9, using IMGT germline references to assign V/J genes and CDR3. Reads were removed for weak V/J assignments (E-value above 1e-6), missing CDR3, stop codons, out-of-frame junctions, or ambiguous translated residues. V3J clonotypes were defined as sequences sharing the same inferred V gene, J gene, and CDR3 amino acid sequence. To compute the percentage overlap between repertoires, the number of shared unique clonotypes was divided by the size of the smaller repertoire. Repertoire richness was assessed with RTK rarefaction, the Chao1 estimator, and Recon v2.1 estimates of unobserved clonotypes. OLGA was used to compute generation probabilities for all TCRbeta clonotypes that the gDNA method yielded from four donors. Entries here come from immuneACCESS through TCRdb and include only in-frame sequences with V and J called. Some clones fail to appear in such tables; in the studies checked, an unresolved V gene covers under half of the shortfall, and the cause of the remainder is unknown. Clonal size and the V and J genes are those of that table, whereas D and trimming came from the DNA. For this sample the table gives 2.3 million or so clones, of which about 92% were detected only once. The top ten clonotypes cover approximately 0.4% of the sample.

As for this clone: What antigen it recognizes has not been identified. The sample holds no much larger clone one base away, and base qualities are not on file.

Donors were healthy HIV-negative adults with no recently reported acute infections or vaccinations. Only Caucasian adults living in Nashville, Tennessee, USA were represented among the donors. CD4+ T cells were enriched by magnetic negative selection, after which naive cells were positively selected on CD45RA and the negative fraction was taken as the memory subset. Blood was collected by leukapheresis, and PBMCs were isolated by Ficoll-Histopaque density gradient centrifugation and then cryopreserved in liquid nitrogen vapor phase. Analytical flow cytometry was used to check the purity and quantity of every magnetically sorted T cell population. Each sorted fraction had its genomic DNA isolated and then quantified by UV absorbance on a Nanodrop 2000c. Inclusive of the bounding cysteine and phenylalanine, the CDR3 is 13 residues long. Only CDR3 DNA is held: 39 bases, read in frame from base 1. Relative to germline, V is 6 bases shorter and J is 4 bases shorter, with 13 bases between their ends. The germline V gene (reference sequence) provides CDR1 MNHNY and CDR2 SVGAGI.

The rearranged segments are TRBV6-6 and TRBJ2-7; a confident D gene designation cannot be given. The source is a man aged 18-30 years in good health. Some clones in this sample may be carry-over from other donors' samples. Sequenced sample: naive CD4+ T cells from PBMCs. The sample's cell subset or site label, decoded: CD45RA+ positively selected. The sequenced DNA is TGTGCCAGCAGCCCGGCCGGGCGATACGAGCAGTACTTC. Translated, it reads CASSPAGRYEQYF.